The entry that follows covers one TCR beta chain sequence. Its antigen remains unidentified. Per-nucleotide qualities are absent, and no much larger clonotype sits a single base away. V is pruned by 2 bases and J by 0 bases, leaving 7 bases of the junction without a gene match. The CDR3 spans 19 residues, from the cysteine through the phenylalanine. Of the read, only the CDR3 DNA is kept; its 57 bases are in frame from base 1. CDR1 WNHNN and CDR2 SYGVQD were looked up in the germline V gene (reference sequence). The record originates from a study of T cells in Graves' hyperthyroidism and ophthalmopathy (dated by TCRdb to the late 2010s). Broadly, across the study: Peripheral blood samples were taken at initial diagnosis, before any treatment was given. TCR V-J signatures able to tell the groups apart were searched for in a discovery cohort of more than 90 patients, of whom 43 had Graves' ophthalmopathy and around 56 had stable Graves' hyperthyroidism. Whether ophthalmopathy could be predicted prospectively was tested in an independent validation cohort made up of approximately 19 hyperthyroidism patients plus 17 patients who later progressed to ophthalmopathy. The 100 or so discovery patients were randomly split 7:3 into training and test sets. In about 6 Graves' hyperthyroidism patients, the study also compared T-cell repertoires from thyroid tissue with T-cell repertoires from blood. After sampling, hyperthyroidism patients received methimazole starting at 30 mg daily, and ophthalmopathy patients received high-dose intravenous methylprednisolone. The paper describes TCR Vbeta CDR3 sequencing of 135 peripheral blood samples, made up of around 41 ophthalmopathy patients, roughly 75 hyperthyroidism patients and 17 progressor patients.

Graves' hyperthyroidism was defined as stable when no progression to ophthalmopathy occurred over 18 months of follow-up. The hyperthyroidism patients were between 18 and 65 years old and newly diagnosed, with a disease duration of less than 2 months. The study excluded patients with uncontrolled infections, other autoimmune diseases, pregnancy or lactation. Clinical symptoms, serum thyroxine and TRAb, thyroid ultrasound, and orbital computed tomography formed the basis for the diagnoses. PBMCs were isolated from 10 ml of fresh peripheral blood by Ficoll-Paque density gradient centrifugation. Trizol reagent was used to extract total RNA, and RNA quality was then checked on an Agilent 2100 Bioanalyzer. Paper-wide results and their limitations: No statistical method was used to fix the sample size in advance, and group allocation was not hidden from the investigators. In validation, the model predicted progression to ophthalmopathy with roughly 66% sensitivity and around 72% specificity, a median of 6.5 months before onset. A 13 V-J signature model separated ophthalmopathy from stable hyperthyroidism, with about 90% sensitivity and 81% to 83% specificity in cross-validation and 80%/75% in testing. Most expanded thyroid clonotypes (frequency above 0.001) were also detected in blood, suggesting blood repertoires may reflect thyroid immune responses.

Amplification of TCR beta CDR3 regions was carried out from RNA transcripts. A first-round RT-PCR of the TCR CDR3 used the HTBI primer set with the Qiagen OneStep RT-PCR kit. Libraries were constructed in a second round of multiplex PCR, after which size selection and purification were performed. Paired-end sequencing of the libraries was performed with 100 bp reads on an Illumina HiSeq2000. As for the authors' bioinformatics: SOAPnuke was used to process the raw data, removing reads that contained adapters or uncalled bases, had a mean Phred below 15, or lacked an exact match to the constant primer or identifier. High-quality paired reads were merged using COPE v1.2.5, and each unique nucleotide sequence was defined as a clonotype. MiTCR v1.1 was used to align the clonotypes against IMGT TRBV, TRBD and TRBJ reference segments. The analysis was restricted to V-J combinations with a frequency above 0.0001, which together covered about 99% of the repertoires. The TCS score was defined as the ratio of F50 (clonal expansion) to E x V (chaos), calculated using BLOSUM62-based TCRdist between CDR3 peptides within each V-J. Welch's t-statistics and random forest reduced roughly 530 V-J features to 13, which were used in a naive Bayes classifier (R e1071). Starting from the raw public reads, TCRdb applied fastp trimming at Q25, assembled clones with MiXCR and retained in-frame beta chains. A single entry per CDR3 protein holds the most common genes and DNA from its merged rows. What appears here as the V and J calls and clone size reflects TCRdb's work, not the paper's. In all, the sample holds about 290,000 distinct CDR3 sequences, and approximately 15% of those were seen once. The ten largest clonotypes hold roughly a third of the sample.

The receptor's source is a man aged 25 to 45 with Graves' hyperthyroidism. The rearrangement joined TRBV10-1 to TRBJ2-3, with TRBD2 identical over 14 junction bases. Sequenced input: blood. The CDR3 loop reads CASSEGGLAGVRSTDTQYF. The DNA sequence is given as TGCGCCAGCAGTGAGGGGGGACTAGCGGGAGTCAGAAGCACAGATACGCAGTATTTT.